The TCR beta chain under discussion was sequenced for a study of T cell responses to AZD1222 COVID-19 vaccine. V lost 4 bases to trimming and J lost 0 bases, with 10 bases between them. This CDR3 has 14 residues. Germline lookup yields CDR1 LNHNV and CDR2 YYDKDF (reference sequence). General study results and limits: Donor demographics were predominantly white British with a female majority; clonal diversity may be underestimated. With dominance at 160-218 and 743-854, vaccine-associated CD4 TCRs spanned spike.

Comment on this clone: Antigen specificity is unknown.

Measured with immunoSEQ multiplex PCR; TCRdb has only the in-frame clones, and not every one. The sample carries roughly 99,000 clones, around nine tenths recorded once. Pooled samples include second doses given at about 4 or 12 weeks. This chain links TRBV15 with TRBJ2-7; perhaps TRBD1 as D (6 bases). This sample comprised peripheral blood, obtained 28 days after the second AZD1222 dose. The origin of this receptor is an adult who received the AZD1222 COVID-19 vaccine. DNA of the CDR3: TGTGCCACCAGCACTCGGACAGCCTCCTACGAGCAGTACTTC. Its protein product is CATSTRTASYEQYF.